Below are 17 T cell receptor beta chains sequenced from a single sample in a study of cytomegalovirus exposure and HLA in healthy donors. The repertoire was sequenced with immunoSEQ multiplex PCR; TCRdb's copy has only in-frame clones and lacks some. The sample contains approximately 300,000 clones, about nine tenths of which appear only once. The sample comprised PBMCs. Receptors originate from a woman aged 18-29 years in good health and CMV-seronegative.

The V and J genes are TRBV27 and TRBJ2-1; 13 positions agree with TRBD2. CDR1 and CDR2 (germline): MNHEY, SMNVEV (reference sequence). The CDR3 runs to 16 residues. Losses at the gene ends were 4 bases for V and 2 bases for J; bases not matched to a gene: 2. CDR3 in DNA: TGTGCCAGCAGTTCCGGGACTAGCGGGACCTACAATGAGCAGTTCTTC. This gives the protein CASSSGTSGTYNEQFF.

This chain connects TRBV9 to TRBJ2-1; D is unresolved. CDR1 is SGDLS, CDR2 YYNGEE, per germline. This CDR3 has 12 residues. V lost 0 bases and J lost 7, with 5 bases in between. The CDR3 reads CASSVGLNEQFF. Here the CDR3 DNA reads TGTGCCAGCAGCGTAGGTCTGAATGAGCAGTTCTTC.

The J gene is TRBJ2-7, the V gene TRBV28; 9 positions agree with TRBD1. The CDR3 is 17 residues long. Germline V CDR1 and CDR2: MDHEN, SYDVKM. J gave up 0 bases and V 3 bases, and 9 bases lay outside the gene matches. The CDR3 spells CASSFSGQGPSSYEQYF. In DNA, the CDR3 is TGTGCCAGCAGTTTTTCGGGACAGGGTCCGAGCTCCTACGAGCAGTACTTC.

The chain recombines TRBV6-6 with TRBJ1-3, with TRBD1 matching over 9 bases. With 2 bases clipped from V and 7 bases from J, the junction kept 6 bases outside the gene matches. CDR1 is MNHNY and CDR2 is SVGAGI in the germline V gene (reference sequence). This CDR3 comprises 15 residues. The CDR3 reads CASSYPRTGDNTIYF. CDR3 DNA sequence: TGTGCCAGCAGTTACCCCCGGACAGGGGACAACACCATATATTTT.

The chain has TRBV28 and TRBJ2-1; possible D gene TRBD2, 7 bases. V lost 11 bases and J lost 8, with 16 bases in between. Germline lookup yields CDR1 MDHEN and CDR2 SYDVKM. The CDR3 runs 12 residues. The CDR3 DNA reads TGTGCCGGCCAGGGCGGGGGCGATGAGCAGTTCTTC. Its translation: CAGQGGGDEQFF.

This CDR3 reads CASSHPGGANVLTF. CDR3 in DNA: TGTGCCAGCAGCCACCCGGGGGGGGCCAACGTCCTGACTTTC. The chain couples TRBV4-2 to TRBJ2-6; TRBD2 is a possible D gene (5 bases). The germline gives CDR1 LGHNA, CDR2 YNFKEQ. The CDR3 extends over 14 amino acids. Trimming left V 3 bases short and J 4 bases short, with 7 bases between.

Details on this clone: At the DNA level, this CDR3 is encoded by other sequences in the same sample as well. The rearrangement links TRBV5-1 to TRBJ2-1; 9 bases map to TRBD1. CDR1 SGHRS and CDR2 YFSETQ come from the germline V gene. The CDR3 runs 15 residues. Trimming removed 3 bases from V and 5 bases from J; junction bases left unmatched: 6. The CDR3 loop reads CASSSQTGGHNEQFF. In nucleotides, the CDR3 is TGCGCCAGCAGCTCCCAGACAGGGGGGCACAATGAGCAGTTCTTC. Combining the CDR3 with reference TRBV5-1 and TRBJ2-1 gives the whole variable domain KAGVTQTPRYLIKTRGQQVTLSCSPISGHRSVSWYQQTPGQGLQFLFEYFSETQRNKGNFPGRFSGRQFSNSRSEMNVSTLELGDSALYLCASSSQTGGHNEQFFGPGTRLTVL.

The chain carries TRBV18 and TRBJ2-7, with D possibly matching TRBD1 (6 bases). Germline V gives CDR1 KGHSH, CDR2 LQKENI. With 2 bases removed from V and 6 bases from J, the gap between germline ends came to 14 bases. The CDR3 runs to 14 residues. CDR3 DNA: TGTGCCAGCTCACCATACAGGGAAAGAGGCGAGCAGTACTTC. This codes for CASSPYRERGEQYF.

Note on this clone: At the DNA level, this CDR3 is encoded by other sequences in the same sample as well. The chain joins TRBV27 to TRBJ2-1, with 9 bases matching TRBD2. Germline assignment: CDR1 MNHEY and CDR2 SMNVEV (reference sequence). CDR3 length: 16 amino acids. The junction had 2 bases not matched to a gene; V was cut back by 0 bases and J by 2 bases. CDR3 coding DNA: TGTGCCAGCAGTTTATCGGCGGGAGGGACCTACAATGAGCAGTTCTTC. As protein: CASSLSAGGTYNEQFF.

Concerning this clone: The sample contains more than one DNA sequence encoding this CDR3. The chain uses TRBV5-1 and TRBJ2-2, with D possibly being TRBD1 (5 bases). The CDR3 extends over 13 amino acids. Deletions cut 3 bases from V and 4 bases from J, with 7 bases between. CDR1 is SGHRS and CDR2 is YFSETQ in the germline V gene. In nucleotides, the CDR3 is TGCGCCAGCAGCTGGACATCCACCGGGGAGCTGTTTTTT. This codes for CASSWTSTGELFF. The full variable domain, its missing parts supplied by reference TRBV5-1 and TRBJ2-2, is KAGVTQTPRYLIKTRGQQVTLSCSPISGHRSVSWYQQTPGQGLQFLFEYFSETQRNKGNFPGRFSGRQFSNSRSEMNVSTLELGDSALYLCASSWTSTGELFFGEGSRLTVL.

This chain uses TRBV7-2 with TRBJ2-2, with D perhaps matching TRBD1 (5 bases). CDR1 SGHTA and CDR2 FQGNSA come from the germline V gene. The V and J ends lost 5 bases and 7 bases respectively, with 17 bases between them. The CDR3 covers 15 residues. Written as DNA, the CDR3 is TGTGCCAGCAGCCCAACTTCGCAGGGAATCGGGGAGCTGTTTTTT. Protein sequence: CASSPTSQGIGELFF.

The CDR3 DNA follows: TGCGCCAGCAGCCAAGACTTGGGAGTCGGGTCAGATACGCAGTATTTT. This translates into CASSQDLGVGSDTQYF. The gene calls are TRBV4-3 and TRBJ2-3, with a tentative D call TRBD2 (5 bases). V lost 0 bases and J 4 bases, leaving 14 bases between the germline ends. The CDR3 is 16 residues long. The germline gives CDR1 LGHNA, CDR2 YSLEER.

This clone is a singleton in its sample. The chain carries TRBV6-5 and TRBJ1-2, with a tentative D call TRBD1 (6 bases). In germline, CDR1 is MNHEY, CDR2 SVGAGI. This CDR3 region has 14 residues. V gave up 6 bases and J gave up 2 bases, with 13 bases separating them. The CDR3 region is CASRRGGQNYGYTF. The CDR3 DNA reads as TGTGCCAGCAGACGGGGGGGGCAAAACTATGGCTACACCTTC.

This clone was detected a few times. This chain uses TRBV7-2 with TRBJ1-2, with D tentatively TRBD1 (5 bases). CDR1 is SGHTA, CDR2 FQGNSA, per germline. The CDR3 has 13 residues. Deletions cut 5 bases from V and 6 bases from J, with 13 bases between. Written as DNA, the CDR3 is TGTGCCAGCAGCCAAGTCCAGGGCAATGGCTACACCTTC. Protein: CASSQVQGNGYTF.

V and J are TRBV29-1 and TRBJ1-5, with D perhaps matching TRBD1 (5 bases). The V end lost 7 bases, the J end lost 5 bases, and 15 bases lay between the germline ends. The germline V gene has CDR1 SQVTM and CDR2 ANQGSEA. This CDR3 is built from 13 residues. The CDR3 DNA reads as TGCAGCGCTGGAGGGGAAGGGGATCAGCCCCAGCATTTT. Encoded protein: CSAGGEGDQPQHF.

V is TRBV28 and J is TRBJ2-5, with 15 nucleotides matching TRBD2. Germline V gene data show CDR1 as MDHEN and CDR2 as SYDVKM. This CDR3 comprises 16 residues. V dropped 2 bases and J dropped 5; count of bases not matched to a gene: 3. The CDR3 loop reads CASSLAGTSGRETQYF. CDR3 nucleotide sequence: TGTGCCAGCAGTTTAGCCGGGACTAGCGGGAGGGAGACCCAGTACTTC.

V usage is TRBV20-1 and J usage is TRBJ2-7; tentative D call: TRBD2 (6 bases). Trimming stripped 6 bases from V and 7 bases from J, with 13 bases between. Germline CDR1 DFQATT, CDR2 SNEGSKA (reference sequence). This CDR3 is 11 amino acids long. The CDR3 nucleotides are TGCAGTGCCGGGACTCCCGGAGAGCAGTACTTC. Protein: CSAGTPGEQYF.